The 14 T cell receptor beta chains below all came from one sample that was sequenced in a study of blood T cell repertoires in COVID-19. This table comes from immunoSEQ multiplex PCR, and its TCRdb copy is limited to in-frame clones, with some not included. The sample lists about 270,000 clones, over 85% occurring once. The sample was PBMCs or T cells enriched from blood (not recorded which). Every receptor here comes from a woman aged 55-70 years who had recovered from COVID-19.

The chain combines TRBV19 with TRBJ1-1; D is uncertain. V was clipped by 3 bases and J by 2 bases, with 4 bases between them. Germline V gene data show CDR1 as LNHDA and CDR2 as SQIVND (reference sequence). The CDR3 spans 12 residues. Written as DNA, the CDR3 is TGTGCCAGTAGTATTACAAACACTGAAGCTTTCTTT. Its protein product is CASSITNTEAFF.

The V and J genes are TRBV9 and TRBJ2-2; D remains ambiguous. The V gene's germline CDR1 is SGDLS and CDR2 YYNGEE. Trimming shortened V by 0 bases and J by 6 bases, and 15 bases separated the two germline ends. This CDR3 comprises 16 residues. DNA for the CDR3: TGTGCCAGCAGCGTAGAGGAGCGTAGCAAGGCCGGGGAGCTGTTTTTT. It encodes CASSVEERSKAGELFF.

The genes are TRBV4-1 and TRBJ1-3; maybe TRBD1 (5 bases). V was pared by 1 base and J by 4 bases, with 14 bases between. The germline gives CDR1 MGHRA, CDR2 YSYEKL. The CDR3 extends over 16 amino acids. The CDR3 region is CASSQGVRAGGNTIYF. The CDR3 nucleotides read TGCGCCAGCAGCCAAGGTGTCAGGGCAGGCGGAAACACCATATATTTT.

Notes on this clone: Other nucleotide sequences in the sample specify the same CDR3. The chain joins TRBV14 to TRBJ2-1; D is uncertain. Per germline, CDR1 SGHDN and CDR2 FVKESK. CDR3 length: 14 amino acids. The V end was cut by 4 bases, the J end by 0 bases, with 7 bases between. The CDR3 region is CASSRTSSYNEQFF. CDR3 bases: TGTGCCAGCAGCCGAACAAGCTCCTACAATGAGCAGTTCTTC. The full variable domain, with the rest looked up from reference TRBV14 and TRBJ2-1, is EAGVTQFPSHSVIEKGQTVTLRCDPISGHDNLYWYRRVMGKEIKFLLHFVKESKQDESGMPNNRFLAERTGGTYSTLKVQPAELEDSGVYFCASSRTSSYNEQFFGPGTRLTVL.

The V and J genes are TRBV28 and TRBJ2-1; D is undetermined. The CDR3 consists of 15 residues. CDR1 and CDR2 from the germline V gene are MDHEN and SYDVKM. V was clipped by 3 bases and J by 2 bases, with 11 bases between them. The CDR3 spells CASSFRALTYNEQFF. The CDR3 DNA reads TGTGCCAGCAGTTTTAGAGCCCTAACCTACAATGAGCAGTTCTTC.

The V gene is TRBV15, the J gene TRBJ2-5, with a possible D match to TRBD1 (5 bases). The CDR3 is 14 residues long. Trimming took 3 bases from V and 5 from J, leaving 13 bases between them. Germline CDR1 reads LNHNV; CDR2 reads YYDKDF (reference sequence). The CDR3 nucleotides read TGTGCCACCAGCAGCTTGGGGCGACGGGAGACCCAGTACTTC. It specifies CATSSLGRRETQYF.

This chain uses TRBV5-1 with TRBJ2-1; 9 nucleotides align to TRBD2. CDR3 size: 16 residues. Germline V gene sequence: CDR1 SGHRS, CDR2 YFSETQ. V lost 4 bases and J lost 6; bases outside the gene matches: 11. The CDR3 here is CASSPRGLAGANEQFF. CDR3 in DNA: TGCGCCAGCAGCCCTAGGGGGTTAGCGGGGGCCAATGAGCAGTTCTTC.

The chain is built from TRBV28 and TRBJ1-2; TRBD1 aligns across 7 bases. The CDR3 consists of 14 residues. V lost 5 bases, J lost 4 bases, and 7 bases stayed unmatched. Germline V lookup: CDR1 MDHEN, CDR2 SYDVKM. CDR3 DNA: TGTGCCAGCAGTCGAGGCGGACAGGTCTATGGCTACACCTTC. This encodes CASSRGGQVYGYTF.

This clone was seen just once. The CDR3 DNA follows: TGTGCTACCAACAGGCAGAGGCGCACAGATACGCAGTATTTT. Translation: CATNRQRRTDTQYF. V and J are TRBV19 and TRBJ2-3; D possibly corresponds to TRBD1 (5 bases). The CDR3 has 14 residues. From germline, CDR1 is LNHDA and CDR2 SQIVND (reference sequence).

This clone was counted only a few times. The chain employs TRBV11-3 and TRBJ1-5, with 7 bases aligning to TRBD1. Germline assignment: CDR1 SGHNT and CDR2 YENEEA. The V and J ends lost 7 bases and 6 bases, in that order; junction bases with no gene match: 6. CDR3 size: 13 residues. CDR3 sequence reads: CASNATGVQPQHF. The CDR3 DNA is TGTGCCAGCAACGCCACAGGGGTTCAGCCCCAGCATTTT.

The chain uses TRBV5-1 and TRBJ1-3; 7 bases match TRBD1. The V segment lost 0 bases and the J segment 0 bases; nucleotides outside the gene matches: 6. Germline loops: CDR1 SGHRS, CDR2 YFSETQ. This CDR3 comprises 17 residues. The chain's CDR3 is CASSLGAGGGSGNTIYF. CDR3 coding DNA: TGCGCCAGCAGCTTGGGAGCAGGGGGTGGCTCTGGAAACACCATATATTTT.

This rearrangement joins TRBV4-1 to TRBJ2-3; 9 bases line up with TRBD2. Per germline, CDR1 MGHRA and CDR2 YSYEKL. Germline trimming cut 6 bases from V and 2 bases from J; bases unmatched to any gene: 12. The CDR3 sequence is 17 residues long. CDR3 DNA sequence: TGCGCCAGCAGAAATAGCGGGGGCCCGGCAATCACAGATACGCAGTATTTT. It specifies CASRNSGGPAITDTQYF.

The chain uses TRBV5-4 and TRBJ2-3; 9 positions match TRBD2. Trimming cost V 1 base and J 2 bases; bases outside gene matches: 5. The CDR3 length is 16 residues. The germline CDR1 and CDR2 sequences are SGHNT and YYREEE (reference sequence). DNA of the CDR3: TGTGCCAGCAGCTTGAAGACTAGCGGACCCACAGATACGCAGTATTTT. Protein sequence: CASSLKTSGPTDTQYF.

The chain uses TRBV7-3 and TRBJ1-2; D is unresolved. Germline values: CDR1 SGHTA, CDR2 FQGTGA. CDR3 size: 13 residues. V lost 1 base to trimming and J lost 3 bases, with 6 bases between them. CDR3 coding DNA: TGTGCCAGCAGCTTAAACGCGGACTATGGCTACACCTTC. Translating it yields CASSLNADYGYTF.